The sequence of this TCR beta chain was determined in a study of cytomegalovirus exposure and HLA in healthy donors. Primers for the PCR totalled 60 Vbeta and 13 Jbeta. Clones were read by immunoSEQ multiplex PCR, and TCRdb kept only the in-frame ones, dropping some. The data hold about 100,000 clones, with more than 60% observed a single time. Germline CDR1 LGHNT, CDR2 FRNRAP. The CDR3 consists of 14 residues. V gave up 0 bases and J gave up 7 bases, with 10 bases separating them. The sequenced sample consisted of PBMCs. V gene TRBV12-5 combines with J gene TRBJ2-1; D call uncertain. The sequence came from a female donor in good health and CMV-seropositive. The CDR3 here is CASGLVPLLNEQFF. CDR3 bases: TGTGCTAGTGGTTTGGTCCCTTTATTAAATGAGCAGTTCTTC. The variable domain in full, completed from reference TRBV12-5 and TRBJ2-1, reads DARVTQTPRHKVTEMGQEVTMRCQPILGHNTVFWYRQTMMQGLELLAYFRNRAPLDDSGMPKDRFSAEMPDATLATLKIQPSEPRDSAVYFCASGLVPLLNEQFFGPGTRLTVL.